Listed here are 25 T cell receptor beta chains from one sample, sequenced in a study of Ad26.COV2.S vaccination and SARS-CoV-2 variants. Treatment specified: 15 to 20 received Ad26.COV2.S at low or high dose, single or two shots; roughly 5 received placebo; per-sample allocation not given. Samples analyzed were those drawn on day 63 after the first vaccine or placebo injection. Only in-frame clones appear in the TCRdb table, and some are missing; sequencing was by immunoSEQ multiplex PCR. This sample carries 200,000 to 250,000 clones, approximately 90% of them seen once, and the ten largest clones take around 10%. Specimen: peripheral blood, collected in a trial of Ad26.COV2.S vaccine versus placebo. These receptors were taken from a person aged 18 to 59 who received the Ad26.COV2.S COVID-19 vaccine or a placebo.

V usage is TRBV7-8 and J usage is TRBJ1-1; TRBD1 might be the D (6 bases). V was pared by 5 bases and J by 5 bases, with 15 bases between. The germline V gene encodes CDR1 SGHVS and CDR2 FQNEAQ. CDR3 length: 14 amino acids. This CDR3 is CASSLSQGWTEAFF. The CDR3 coding sequence is TGTGCCAGCAGCCTTAGTCAGGGGTGGACTGAAGCTTTCTTT.

The chain carries TRBV5-4 and TRBJ1-5; D unresolved. V was trimmed by 0 bases and J by 1 base, leaving 5 bases between them. From germline, CDR1 is SGHNT and CDR2 YYREEE (reference sequence). CDR3 length equals 14 residues. The CDR3: CASSLVGSNQPQHF. Here the CDR3 DNA reads TGTGCCAGCAGCTTGGTTGGGAGCAATCAGCCCCAGCATTTT. Combining the CDR3 with reference TRBV5-4 and TRBJ1-5 gives the whole variable domain ETGVTQSPTHLIKTRGQQVTLRCSSQSGHNTVSWYQQALGQGPQFIFQYYREEENGRGNFPPRFSGLQFPNYSSELNVNALELDDSALYLCASSLVGSNQPQHFGDGTRLSIL.

This clone was seen once. This chain connects TRBV10-2 to TRBJ1-1; D is possibly TRBD1 (5 bases). The germline gives CDR1 WSHSY, CDR2 SAAADI. Trimming left V 2 bases short and J 0 bases short, with 10 bases between. CDR3 length equals 15 residues. Here the CDR3 reads CASSENAGLNTEAFF. The CDR3 DNA is TGCGCCAGCAGTGAGAATGCAGGGCTGAACACTGAAGCTTTCTTT.

J is TRBJ2-7 and V is TRBV19; 7 nucleotides agree with TRBD2. The V segment lost 5 bases and the J segment 4 bases; nucleotides outside the gene matches: 11. The CDR3 is 15 amino acids. Germline V gene sequence: CDR1 LNHDA, CDR2 SQIVND (reference sequence). CDR3 amino acids: CASSAQRDLTYEQYF. CDR3 nucleotide sequence: TGTGCCAGTAGTGCCCAGCGGGATTTAACATACGAGCAGTACTTC. The whole variable domain, remainder taken from reference TRBV19 and TRBJ2-7, is DGGITQSPKYLFRKEGQNVTLSCEQNLNHDAMYWYRQDPGQGLRLIYYSQIVNDFQKGDIAEGYSVSREKKESFPLTVTSAQKNPTAFYLCASSAQRDLTYEQYFGPGTRLTVT.

This clone was observed many times. J is TRBJ1-1 and V is TRBV12-3 or TRBV12-4, with D perhaps matching TRBD1 (6 bases). The V end lost 7 bases, the J end lost 5 bases, and 11 bases lay between the germline ends. This CDR3 has 12 amino acids. CDR3 in DNA: TGTGCCAGCATTCTACAGGGTACTGAAGCTTTCTTT. Its protein is CASILQGTEAFF.

The rearrangement links TRBV5-5 to TRBJ2-1, with D unresolved. The V end lost 4 bases, the J end lost 9 bases, and 11 bases lay between the germline ends. CDR3 length equals 12 residues. Germline V lookup: CDR1 SGHKS, CDR2 YYEKEE (reference sequence). The CDR3 loop is CASSHPLGEQFF. CDR3 bases: TGTGCCAGCAGCCACCCCCTGGGTGAGCAGTTCTTC.

V and J are TRBV6-5 and TRBJ2-2; TRBD2 matches 8 bases. From germline, CDR1 is MNHEY and CDR2 SVGAGI. The CDR3 totals 15 residues. With 6 bases clipped from V and 7 bases from J, the junction kept 10 bases outside the gene matches. CDR3 DNA: TGTGCCAGCAGGGCGGCGGGGGGCTCGCTCGGGGAGCTGTTTTTT. This codes for CASRAAGGSLGELFF.

The genes are TRBV19 and TRBJ2-7; TRBD1 matches 9 bases. V trimming: 8 bases; J trimming: 9 bases; junction bases outside the gene matches: 5. CDR1 and CDR2 from the germline V gene are LNHDA and SQIVND (reference sequence). The CDR3 is 11 amino acids. The chain's CDR3 is CASSQGAGQYF. CDR3 bases: TGTGCCAGTTCACAGGGGGCTGGGCAGTACTTC.

This clone was counted once. The chain couples TRBV7-2 to TRBJ2-7; D is perhaps TRBD1 (5 bases). Germline V gene sequence: CDR1 SGHTA, CDR2 FQGNSA. Trimming left V 5 bases short and J 0 bases short, with 17 bases between. This CDR3 is 16 amino acids long. CDR3 DNA sequence: TGTGCCAGCAGCACCCCAGGTGGGCAGGGCTCCTACGAGCAGTACTTC. This gives the protein CASSTPGGQGSYEQYF.

The V gene is TRBV7-2, the J gene TRBJ2-3, with D tentatively TRBD1 or TRBD2 (5 bases each). The germline V and J ends were trimmed by 1 base and 0 bases, with 8 bases remaining between them. The CDR3 consists of 15 residues. Germline V lookup: CDR1 SGHTA, CDR2 FQGNSA. The CDR3 coding sequence is TGTGCCAGCAGCTTAGACGGGGCTAGCACAGATACGCAGTATTTT. It yields the protein CASSLDGASTDTQYF. Using reference TRBV7-2 and TRBJ2-3 for the parts outside the CDR3, the full variable domain is GAGVSQSPSNKVTEKGKDVELRCDPISGHTALYWYRQSLGQGLEFLIYFQGNSAPDKSGLPSDRFSAERTGGSVSTLTIQRTQQEDSAVYLCASSLDGASTDTQYFGPGTRLTVL.

The J gene is TRBJ1-4, the V gene TRBV18; tentative D call: TRBD1 (5 bases). The ends were cut back, 3 bases at V and 2 bases at J, with 7 bases in the middle. Germline CDR1 and CDR2: KGHSH and LQKENI. The CDR3 totals 14 residues. The DNA for the CDR3 is TGTGCCAGCTCACCGCGGGGCACTAATGAAAAACTGTTTTTT. This gives the protein CASSPRGTNEKLFF. The whole variable domain, remainder taken from reference TRBV18 and TRBJ1-4, is NAGVMQNPRHLVRRRGQEARLRCSPMKGHSHVYWYRQLPEEGLKFMVYLQKENIIDESGMPKERFSAEFPKEGPSILRIQQVVRGDSAAYFCASSPRGTNEKLFFGSGTQLSVL.

The chain couples TRBV30 to TRBJ2-7; 9 bases are shared with TRBD1. V trimming: 5 bases; J trimming: 5 bases; junction bases outside the gene matches: 1. Looked up from germline, CDR1 is GTSNPN and CDR2 is SVGIG (reference sequence). This CDR3 spans 11 amino acids. The CDR3 here is CAWGTGNEQYF. Written as DNA, the CDR3 is TGTGCCTGGGGGACAGGGAACGAGCAGTACTTC.

This chain connects TRBV25-1 to TRBJ1-1; D gene ambiguous. The length of the CDR3 is 11 residues. With 4 bases removed from V and 11 bases from J, the gap between germline ends came to 11 bases. Germline V lookup: CDR1 MGHDK, CDR2 SYGVNS. The CDR3 here is CASSVSTRAFF. CDR3 bases: TGTGCCAGCAGTGTCTCGACCCGGGCTTTCTTT.

The rearrangement joins TRBV21-1 to TRBJ2-5; TRBD2, the D gene given by the table, was not confirmed from the DNA. TRBV21-1 is a listed pseudogene. The CDR3 runs to 15 residues. As DNA, the CDR3 is TGTGCCAGCAGCAAAGCGCTAGCAGGCCAAGAGACCCAGTACTTC. Its protein product is CASSKALAGQETQYF.

The J gene is TRBJ2-3, the V gene TRBV23-1; D is perhaps TRBD1 (6 bases). TRBV23-1 is reported as an ORF; its role is uncertain. Trimming shortened V by 3 bases and J by 6 bases, and 13 bases separated the two germline ends. This CDR3 is 14 amino acids long. This chain's CDR3 is CASSHRGKGDTQYF. CDR3 nucleotide sequence: TGCGCCAGCAGTCACAGGGGAAAGGGGGATACGCAGTATTTT.

The gene calls are TRBV27 and TRBJ1-2; 11 nucleotides match TRBD1. CDR3 length: 18 amino acids. Unmatched junction bases numbered 9, after V lost 3 bases and J lost 0 bases. The germline V gene encodes CDR1 MNHEY and CDR2 SMNVEV (reference sequence). CDR3 in DNA: TGTGCCAGCAGTTTTTTCCGGGACAGGGGGATAGCTAACTATGGCTACACCTTC. Translated: CASSFFRDRGIANYGYTF.

V gene TRBV7-9 combines with J gene TRBJ1-6; D unresolved. CDR1 and CDR2 from the germline V gene are SEHNR and FQNEAQ (reference sequence). This CDR3 is built from 16 residues. V lost 1 base and J lost 7, with 14 bases in between. In DNA, the CDR3 is TGTGCCAGCAGCTTAGAGCGACCTACGGGGAATTCACCCCTCCACTTT. It specifies CASSLERPTGNSPLHF.

V usage is TRBV30 and J usage is TRBJ2-5, with D possibly being TRBD2 (5 bases). CDR3 size: 13 residues. The germline gives CDR1 GTSNPN, CDR2 SVGIG (reference sequence). Trimming pared 4 bases from V and 5 bases from J, leaving 14 bases between. This chain's CDR3 is CAWIVRGGETQYF. The CDR3 DNA reads TGTGCCTGGATCGTCCGGGGTGGGGAGACCCAGTACTTC.

This rearrangement joins TRBV18 to TRBJ2-5, with 9 bases aligning to TRBD2. Germline loops: CDR1 KGHSH, CDR2 LQKENI. Losses at the gene ends were 3 bases for V and 4 bases for J; bases not matched to a gene: 18. This CDR3 contains 19 residues. The CDR3, as DNA: TGTGCCAGCTCACCCCTGCGGGGAATAGCGGGAGCATCCAGAGAGACCCAGTACTTC. Translated: CASSPLRGIAGASRETQYF.

The chain combines TRBV5-1 with TRBJ1-1; 8 bases match TRBD1. This CDR3 spans 14 amino acids. Germline V gives CDR1 SGHRS, CDR2 YFSETQ. J was trimmed by 7 bases and V by 3 bases; bases with no gene match: 8. The CDR3 region is CASSSGTGQDEAFF. CDR3 nucleotide sequence: TGCGCCAGCAGCTCGGGAACGGGACAGGATGAAGCTTTCTTT.

The V call is TRBV19, the J call TRBJ2-3; 12 nucleotides line up with TRBD2. Germline-derived CDR1 and CDR2 are LNHDA and SQIVND (reference sequence). The V segment lost 4 bases and the J segment 8 bases; nucleotides outside the gene matches: 13. The CDR3 covers 17 residues. Here the CDR3 DNA reads TGTGCCAGTAGTAACCCCCTCCTAGCGGGAGGGCCAGGTACGCAGTATTTT. It yields the protein CASSNPLLAGGPGTQYF. Full variable domain (remainder filled in from reference TRBV19 and TRBJ2-3): DGGITQSPKYLFRKEGQNVTLSCEQNLNHDAMYWYRQDPGQGLRLIYYSQIVNDFQKGDIAEGYSVSREKKESFPLTVTSAQKNPTAFYLCASSNPLLAGGPGTQYFGPGTRLTVL.

This clone occurred many times. The chain uses TRBV28 and TRBJ2-1; 7 bases line up with TRBD2. V gave up 5 bases and J gave up 0 bases; unmatched junction bases: 10. The CDR3 covers 17 residues. CDR1 is MDHEN, CDR2 SYDVKM, per germline. CDR3 coding DNA: TGTGCCAGCAGTCTATCGAGCGGGATCGGCTCCTACAATGAGCAGTTCTTC. Amino acids: CASSLSSGIGSYNEQFF.

The chain carries TRBV7-3 and TRBJ2-1; TRBD1 matches at 7 bases. The junction had 4 bases not matched to a gene; V was cut back by 5 bases and J by 9 bases. The CDR3 extends over 12 amino acids. Germline CDR1 and CDR2: SGHTA and FQGTGA. The CDR3 is CASSVTGAEQFF. In DNA, the CDR3 is TGTGCCAGCAGCGTTACAGGGGCTGAGCAGTTCTTC.

The chain employs TRBV10-3 and TRBJ2-1, with 9 nucleotides matching TRBD2. Per germline, CDR1 ENHRY and CDR2 SYGVKD. J was trimmed by 5 bases and V by 10 bases; bases with no gene match: 9. CDR3 length: 14 amino acids. This CDR3 is CATTGLAQDNEQFF. The CDR3 DNA is TGTGCCACCACGGGACTAGCACAGGACAATGAGCAGTTCTTC.

This rearrangement joins TRBV5-6 to TRBJ2-3; perhaps TRBD2 as D (6 bases). CDR3 size: 17 residues. V lost 0 bases to trimming and J lost 6 bases, with 20 bases between them. Germline V gene lookup returns CDR1 SGHDT and CDR2 YYEEEE. The CDR3 loop is CASSLAMSRRREDTQYF. The CDR3 nucleotides read TGTGCCAGCAGCTTGGCCATGTCTAGGAGGAGGGAGGATACGCAGTATTTT.